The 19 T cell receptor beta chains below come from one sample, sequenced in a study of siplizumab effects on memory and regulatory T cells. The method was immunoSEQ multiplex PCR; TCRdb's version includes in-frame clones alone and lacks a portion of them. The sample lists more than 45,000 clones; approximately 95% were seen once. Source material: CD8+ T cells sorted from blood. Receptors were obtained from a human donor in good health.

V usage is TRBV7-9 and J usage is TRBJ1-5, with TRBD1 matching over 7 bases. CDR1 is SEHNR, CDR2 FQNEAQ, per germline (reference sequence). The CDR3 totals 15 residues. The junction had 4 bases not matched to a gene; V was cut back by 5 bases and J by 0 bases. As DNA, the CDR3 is TGTGCCAGCAGCCAGGGACAGCATAGCAATCAGCCCCAGCATTTT. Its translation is CASSQGQHSNQPQHF.

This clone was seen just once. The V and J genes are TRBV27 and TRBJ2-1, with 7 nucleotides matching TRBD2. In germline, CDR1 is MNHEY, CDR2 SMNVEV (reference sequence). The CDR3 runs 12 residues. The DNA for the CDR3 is TGTGCAACCAGCGGGGATCTCTATGAGCAGTTCTTC. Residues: CATSGDLYEQFF.

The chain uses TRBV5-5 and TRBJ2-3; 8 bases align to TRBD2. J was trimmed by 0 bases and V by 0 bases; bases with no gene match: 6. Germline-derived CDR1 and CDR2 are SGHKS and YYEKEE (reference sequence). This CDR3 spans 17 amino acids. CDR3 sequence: CASSLALAGSSTDTQYF. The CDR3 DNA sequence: TGTGCCAGCAGCTTGGCCTTAGCGGGATCTAGCACAGATACGCAGTATTTT.

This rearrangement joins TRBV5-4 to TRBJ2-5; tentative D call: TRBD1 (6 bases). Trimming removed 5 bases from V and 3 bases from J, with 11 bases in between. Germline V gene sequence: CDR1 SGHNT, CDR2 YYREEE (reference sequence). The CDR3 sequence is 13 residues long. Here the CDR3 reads CASRSKGEETQYF. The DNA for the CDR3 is TGTGCCAGCAGAAGCAAGGGGGAAGAGACCCAGTACTTC.

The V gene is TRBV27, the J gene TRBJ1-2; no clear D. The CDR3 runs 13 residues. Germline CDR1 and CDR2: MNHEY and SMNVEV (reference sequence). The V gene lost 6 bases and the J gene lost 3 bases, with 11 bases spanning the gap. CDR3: CASSFGPDYGYTF. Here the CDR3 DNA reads TGTGCCAGCAGCTTCGGGCCAGACTATGGCTACACCTTC.

This chain's CDR3 is CASSLRVSYNEQFF. In nucleotides, the CDR3 is TGTGCCAGCAGCTTAAGGGTTTCCTACAATGAGCAGTTCTTC. This sequence joins TRBV7-8 and TRBJ2-1; D gene unclear. The CDR3 sequence is 14 residues long. Germline CDR1 SGHVS, CDR2 FQNEAQ. V lost 2 bases and J lost 1, with 6 bases in between.

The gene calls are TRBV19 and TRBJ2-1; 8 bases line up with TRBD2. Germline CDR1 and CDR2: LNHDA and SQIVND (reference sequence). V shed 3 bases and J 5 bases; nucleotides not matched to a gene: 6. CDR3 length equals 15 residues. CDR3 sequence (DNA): TGTGCCAGTAGTATTACTAGCGGACCTAACAATGAGCAGTTCTTC. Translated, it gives CASSITSGPNNEQFF. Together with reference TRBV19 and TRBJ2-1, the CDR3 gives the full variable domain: DGGITQSPKYLFRKEGQNVTLSCEQNLNHDAMYWYRQDPGQGLRLIYYSQIVNDFQKGDIAEGYSVSREKKESFPLTVTSAQKNPTAFYLCASSITSGPNNEQFFGPGTRLTVL.

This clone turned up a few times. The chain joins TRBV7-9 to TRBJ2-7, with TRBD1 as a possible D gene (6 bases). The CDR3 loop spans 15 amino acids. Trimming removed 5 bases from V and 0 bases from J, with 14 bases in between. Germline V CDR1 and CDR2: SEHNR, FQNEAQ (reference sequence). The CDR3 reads CASSPARDISYEQYF. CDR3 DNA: TGTGCCAGCAGCCCCGCTCGGGACATCTCCTACGAGCAGTACTTC.

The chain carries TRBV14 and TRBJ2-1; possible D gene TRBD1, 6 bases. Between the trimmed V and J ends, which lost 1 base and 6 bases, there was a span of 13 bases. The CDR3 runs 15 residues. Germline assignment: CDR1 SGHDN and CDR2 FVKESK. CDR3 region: CASSQVGTRSNEQFF. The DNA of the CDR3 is TGTGCCAGCAGCCAAGTGGGGACAAGATCCAATGAGCAGTTCTTC.

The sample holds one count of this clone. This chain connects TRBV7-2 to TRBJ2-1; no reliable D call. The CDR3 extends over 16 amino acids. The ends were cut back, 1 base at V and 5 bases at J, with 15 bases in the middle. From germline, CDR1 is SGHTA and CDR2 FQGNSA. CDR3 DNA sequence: TGTGCCAGCAGCTTAGAGGCGACTCTTATAAACAATGAGCAGTTCTTC. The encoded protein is CASSLEATLINNEQFF.

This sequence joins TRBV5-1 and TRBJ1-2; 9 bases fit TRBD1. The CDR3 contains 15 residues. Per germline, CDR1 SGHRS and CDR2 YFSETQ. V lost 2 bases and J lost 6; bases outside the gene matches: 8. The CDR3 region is CASSFSADRGDGYTF. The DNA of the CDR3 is TGCGCCAGCAGCTTCTCCGCGGACAGGGGTGATGGCTACACCTTC.

The CDR3 reads CASSLGLSEYPGELFF. CDR3 nucleotides: TGTGCCAGCAGCCTTGGACTTTCGGAGTATCCCGGGGAGCTGTTTTTT. The V gene is TRBV7-9, the J gene TRBJ2-2, with a possible D match to TRBD2 (5 bases). Trimming shortened V by 5 bases and J by 6 bases, and 19 bases separated the two germline ends. Per the germline V gene, CDR1 is SEHNR and CDR2 is FQNEAQ (reference sequence). The CDR3 contains 16 residues. The full variable domain, with the rest looked up from reference TRBV7-9 and TRBJ2-2, is DTGVSQNPRHKITKRGQNVTFRCDPISEHNRLYWYRQTLGQGPEFLTYFQNEAQLEKSRLLSDRFSAERPKGSFSTLEIQRTEQGDSAMYLCASSLGLSEYPGELFFGEGSRLTVL.

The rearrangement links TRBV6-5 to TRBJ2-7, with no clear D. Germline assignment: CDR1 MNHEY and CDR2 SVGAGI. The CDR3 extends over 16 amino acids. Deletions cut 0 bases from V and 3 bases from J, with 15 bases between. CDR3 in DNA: TGTGCCAGCAGTTACTCGGCGGCGCTACCCCTCTACGAGCAGTACTTC. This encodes CASSYSAALPLYEQYF.

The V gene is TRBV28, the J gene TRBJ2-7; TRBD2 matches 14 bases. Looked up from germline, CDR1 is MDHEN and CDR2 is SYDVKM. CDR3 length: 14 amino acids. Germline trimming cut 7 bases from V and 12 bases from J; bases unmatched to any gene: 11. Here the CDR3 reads CASTPGTSGSPVYF. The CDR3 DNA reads TGTGCCAGCACTCCCGGGACTAGCGGGAGCCCGGTGTACTTC. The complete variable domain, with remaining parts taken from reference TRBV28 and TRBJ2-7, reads DVKVTQSSRYLVKRTGEKVFLECVQDMDHENMFWYRQDPGLGLRLIYFSYDVKMKEKGDIPEGYSVSREKKERFSLILESASTNQTSMYLCASTPGTSGSPVYFGPGTRLTVT.

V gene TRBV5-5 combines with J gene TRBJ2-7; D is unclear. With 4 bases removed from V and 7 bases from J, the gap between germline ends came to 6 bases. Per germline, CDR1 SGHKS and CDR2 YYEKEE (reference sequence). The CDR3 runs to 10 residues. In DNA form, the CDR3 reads TGTGCCAGCAGCCACATGGAGCAGTACTTC. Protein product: CASSHMEQYF.

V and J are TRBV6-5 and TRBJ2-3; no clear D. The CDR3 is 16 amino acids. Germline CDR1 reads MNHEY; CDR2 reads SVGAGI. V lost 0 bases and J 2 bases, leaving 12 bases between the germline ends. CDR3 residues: CASSYSGFRSTDTQYF. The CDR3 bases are TGTGCCAGCAGTTACTCCGGCTTCAGGTCCACAGATACGCAGTATTTT.

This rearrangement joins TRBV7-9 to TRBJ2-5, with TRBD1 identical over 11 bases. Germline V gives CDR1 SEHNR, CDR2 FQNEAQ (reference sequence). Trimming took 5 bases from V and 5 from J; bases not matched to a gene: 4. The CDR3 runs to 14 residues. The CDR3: CASSPRDRGETQYF. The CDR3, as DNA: TGTGCCAGCAGCCCCAGGGACAGGGGGGAGACCCAGTACTTC.

The chain's CDR3 is CASSPPGGNTIYF. CDR3 nucleotides: TGTGCCAGCAGCCCCCCGGGGGGAAACACCATATATTTT. V usage is TRBV9 and J usage is TRBJ1-3, with no clear D. CDR1 and CDR2 from the germline V gene are SGDLS and YYNGEE. V lost 4 bases and J lost 4, with 9 bases in between. The CDR3 contains 13 residues.

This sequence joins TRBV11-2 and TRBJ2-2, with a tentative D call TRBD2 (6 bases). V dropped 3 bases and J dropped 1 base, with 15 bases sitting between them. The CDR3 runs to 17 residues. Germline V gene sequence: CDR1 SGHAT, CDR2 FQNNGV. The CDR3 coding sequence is TGTGCCAGCAGCTTGTGGGGTGGAGCGGGGAACACCGGGGAGCTGTTTTTT. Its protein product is CASSLWGGAGNTGELFF.